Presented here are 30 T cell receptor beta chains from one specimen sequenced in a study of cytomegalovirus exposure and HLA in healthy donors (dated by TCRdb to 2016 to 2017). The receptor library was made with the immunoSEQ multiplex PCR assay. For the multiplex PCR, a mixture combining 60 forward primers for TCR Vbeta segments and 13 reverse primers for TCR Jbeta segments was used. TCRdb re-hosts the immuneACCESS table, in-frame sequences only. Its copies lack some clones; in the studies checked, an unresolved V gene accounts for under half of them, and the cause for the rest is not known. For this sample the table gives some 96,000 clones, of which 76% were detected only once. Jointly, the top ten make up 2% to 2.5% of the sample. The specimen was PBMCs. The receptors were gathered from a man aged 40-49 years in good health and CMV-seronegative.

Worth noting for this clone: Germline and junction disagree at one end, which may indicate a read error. Written as DNA, the CDR3 is TGTGCCAGCAGCTTTGTACTAGCGGGAGTGCAAGACACCCAGTACTTC. Translated, it gives CASSFVLAGVQDTQYF. The genes are TRBV7-9 and TRBJ2-5; 11 bases align to TRBD2. Germline-derived CDR1 and CDR2 are SEHNR and FQNEAQ (reference sequence). This CDR3 region has 16 residues.

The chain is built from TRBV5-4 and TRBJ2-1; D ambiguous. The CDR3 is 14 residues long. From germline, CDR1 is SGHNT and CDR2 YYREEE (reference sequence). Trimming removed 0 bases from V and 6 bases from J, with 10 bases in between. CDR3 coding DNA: TGTGCCAGCAGCTTGGGGAGAGTGAGCAATGAGCAGTTCTTC. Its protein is CASSLGRVSNEQFF.

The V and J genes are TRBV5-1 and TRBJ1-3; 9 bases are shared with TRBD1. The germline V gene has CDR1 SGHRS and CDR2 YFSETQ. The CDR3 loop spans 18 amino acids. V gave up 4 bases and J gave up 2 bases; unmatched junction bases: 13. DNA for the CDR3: TGCGCCAGCAGCGCTGGGATACAGGGGGCCTTAGCTGGAAACACCATATATTTT. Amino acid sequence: CASSAGIQGALAGNTIYF.

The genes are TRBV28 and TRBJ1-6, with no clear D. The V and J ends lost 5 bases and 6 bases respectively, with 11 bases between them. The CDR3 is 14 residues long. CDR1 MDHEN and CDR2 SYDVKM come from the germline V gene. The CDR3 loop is CASSGPRFNSPLHF. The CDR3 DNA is TGTGCCAGCAGTGGTCCCAGGTTTAATTCACCCCTCCACTTT.

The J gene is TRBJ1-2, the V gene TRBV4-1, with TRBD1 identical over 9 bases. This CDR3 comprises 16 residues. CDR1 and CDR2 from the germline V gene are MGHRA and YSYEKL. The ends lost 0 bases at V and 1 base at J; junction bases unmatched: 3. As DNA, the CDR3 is TGCGCCAGCAGCCAAGAACAGGGGGCTAGTAACTATGGCTACACCTTC. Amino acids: CASSQEQGASNYGYTF.

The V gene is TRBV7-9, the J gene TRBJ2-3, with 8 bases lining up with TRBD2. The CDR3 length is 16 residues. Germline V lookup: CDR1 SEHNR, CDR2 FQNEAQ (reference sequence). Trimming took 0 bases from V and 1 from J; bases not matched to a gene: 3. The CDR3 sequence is CASSLAISGGTDTQYF. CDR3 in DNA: TGTGCCAGCAGCTTAGCGATTAGCGGGGGCACAGATACGCAGTATTTT.

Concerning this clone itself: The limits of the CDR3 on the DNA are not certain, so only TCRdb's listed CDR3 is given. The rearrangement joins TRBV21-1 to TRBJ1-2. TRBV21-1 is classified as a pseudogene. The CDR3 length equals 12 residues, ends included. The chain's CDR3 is CAIWARGNGYTF.

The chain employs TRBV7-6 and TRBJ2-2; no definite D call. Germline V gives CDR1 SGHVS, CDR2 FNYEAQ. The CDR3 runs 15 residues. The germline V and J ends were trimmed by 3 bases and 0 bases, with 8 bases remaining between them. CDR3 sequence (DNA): TGTGCCAGCAGCTTGTCCAATGCGAACACCGGGGAGCTGTTTTTT. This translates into CASSLSNANTGELFF.

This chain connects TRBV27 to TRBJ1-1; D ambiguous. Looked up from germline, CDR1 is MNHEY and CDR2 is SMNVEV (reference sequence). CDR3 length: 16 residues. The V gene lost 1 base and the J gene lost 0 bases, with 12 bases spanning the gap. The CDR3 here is CASSLYFRGLNTEAFF. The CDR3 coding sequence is TGTGCCAGCAGTTTATATTTTCGAGGGTTGAACACTGAAGCTTTCTTT.

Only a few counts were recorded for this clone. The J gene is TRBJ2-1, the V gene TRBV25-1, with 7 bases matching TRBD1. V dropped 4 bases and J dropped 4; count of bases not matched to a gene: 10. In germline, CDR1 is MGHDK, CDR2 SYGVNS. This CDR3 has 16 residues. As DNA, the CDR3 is TGTGCCAGCAGTGGAAGAAGACAGGGAACATACAATGAGCAGTTCTTC. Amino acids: CASSGRRQGTYNEQFF.

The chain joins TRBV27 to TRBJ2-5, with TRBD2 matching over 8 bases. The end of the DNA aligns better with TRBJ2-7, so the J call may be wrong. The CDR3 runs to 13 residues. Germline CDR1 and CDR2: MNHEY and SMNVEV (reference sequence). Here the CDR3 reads CASSSGSLYEQYF. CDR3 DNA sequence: TGTGCCAGCAGTAGCGGGAGTCTCTACGAGCAGTACTTC.

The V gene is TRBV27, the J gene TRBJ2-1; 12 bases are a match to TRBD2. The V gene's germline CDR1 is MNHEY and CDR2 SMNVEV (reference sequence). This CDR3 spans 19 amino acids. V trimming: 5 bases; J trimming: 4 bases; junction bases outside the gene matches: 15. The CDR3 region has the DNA TGTGCCAGCAGTCCAGGGTTAAAAACTAGCGGGGGGAGTTACAATGAGCAGTTCTTC. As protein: CASSPGLKTSGGSYNEQFF.

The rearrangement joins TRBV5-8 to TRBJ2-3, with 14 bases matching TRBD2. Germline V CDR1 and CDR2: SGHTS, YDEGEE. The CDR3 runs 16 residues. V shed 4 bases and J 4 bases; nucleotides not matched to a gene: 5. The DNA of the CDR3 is TGTGCCAGCAGCACCGGGACTAGCGGGAGTGCAGATACGCAGTATTTT. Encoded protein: CASSTGTSGSADTQYF.

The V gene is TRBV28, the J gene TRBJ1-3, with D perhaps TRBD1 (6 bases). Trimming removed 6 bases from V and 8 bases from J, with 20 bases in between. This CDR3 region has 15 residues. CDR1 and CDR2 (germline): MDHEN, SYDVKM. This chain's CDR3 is CASSQEQGGRDTIYF. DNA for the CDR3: TGTGCCAGCAGCCAGGAACAGGGAGGGAGAGACACCATATATTTT.

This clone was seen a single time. CDR3 nucleotide sequence: TGTGCCAGCAGCCCCCGGCCCCAGCATTTT. This encodes CASSPRPQHF. The V and J genes are TRBV11-2 and TRBJ1-5; no reliable D call. Germline V gene sequence: CDR1 SGHAT, CDR2 FQNNGV. CDR3 length: 10 residues. V lost 5 bases, J lost 9 bases, and 5 bases lay in between.

The CDR3: CASSLLAGGLYNEQFF. Written as DNA, the CDR3 is TGTGCCAGCAGTTTACTAGCGGGGGGGCTCTACAATGAGCAGTTCTTC. V is TRBV28 and J is TRBJ2-1, with 12 bases aligning to TRBD2. CDR1 is MDHEN and CDR2 is SYDVKM in the germline V gene. There are 16 residues in the CDR3. V dropped 2 bases and J dropped 3; count of bases not matched to a gene: 2. Using reference TRBV28 and TRBJ2-1 for the parts outside the CDR3, the full variable domain is DVKVTQSSRYLVKRTGEKVFLECVQDMDHENMFWYRQDPGLGLRLIYFSYDVKMKEKGDIPEGYSVSREKKERFSLILESASTNQTSMYLCASSLLAGGLYNEQFFGPGTRLTVL.

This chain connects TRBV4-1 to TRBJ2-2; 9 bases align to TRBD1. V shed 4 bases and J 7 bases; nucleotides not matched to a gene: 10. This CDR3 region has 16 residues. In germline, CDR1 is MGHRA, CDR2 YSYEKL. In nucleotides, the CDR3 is TGCGCCAGCAGCCCACCCTCGACAGGGGGGAACGGGGAGCTGTTTTTT. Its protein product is CASSPPSTGGNGELFF.

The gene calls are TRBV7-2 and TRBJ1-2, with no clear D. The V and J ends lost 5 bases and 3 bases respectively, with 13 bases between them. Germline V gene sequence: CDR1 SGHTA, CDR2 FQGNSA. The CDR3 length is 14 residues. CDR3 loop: CASSPSVGDYGYTF. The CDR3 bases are TGTGCCAGCAGCCCATCGGTGGGAGACTATGGCTACACCTTC.

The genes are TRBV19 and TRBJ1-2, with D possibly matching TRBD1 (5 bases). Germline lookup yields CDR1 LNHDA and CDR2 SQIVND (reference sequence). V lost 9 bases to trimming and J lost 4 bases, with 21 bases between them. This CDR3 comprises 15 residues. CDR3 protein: CASRPLETGGYGYTF. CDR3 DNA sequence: TGTGCCAGCCGCCCTCTCGAAACCGGGGGCTATGGCTACACCTTC. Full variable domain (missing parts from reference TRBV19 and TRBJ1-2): DGGITQSPKYLFRKEGQNVTLSCEQNLNHDAMYWYRQDPGQGLRLIYYSQIVNDFQKGDIAEGYSVSREKKESFPLTVTSAQKNPTAFYLCASRPLETGGYGYTFGSGTRLTVV.

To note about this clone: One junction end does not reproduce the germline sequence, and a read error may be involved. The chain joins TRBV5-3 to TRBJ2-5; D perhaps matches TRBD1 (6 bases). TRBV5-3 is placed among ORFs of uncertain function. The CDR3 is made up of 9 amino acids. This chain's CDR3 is CARSLQGDF. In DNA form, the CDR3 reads TGTGCCAGAAGCCTACAGGGTGACTTC.

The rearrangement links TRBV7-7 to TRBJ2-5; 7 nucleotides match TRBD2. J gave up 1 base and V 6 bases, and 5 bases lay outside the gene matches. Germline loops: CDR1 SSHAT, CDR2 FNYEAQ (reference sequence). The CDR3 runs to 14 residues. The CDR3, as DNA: TGTGCCAGCAGTTCAGCGGGACTCCAAGAGACCCAGTACTTC. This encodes CASSSAGLQETQYF.

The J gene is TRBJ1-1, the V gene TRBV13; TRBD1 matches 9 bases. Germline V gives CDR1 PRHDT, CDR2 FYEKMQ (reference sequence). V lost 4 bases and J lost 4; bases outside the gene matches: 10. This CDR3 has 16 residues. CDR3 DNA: TGTGCCAGCAGCTCCCCGGCACAGGGGGCAAGCACTGAAGCTTTCTTT. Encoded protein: CASSSPAQGASTEAFF.

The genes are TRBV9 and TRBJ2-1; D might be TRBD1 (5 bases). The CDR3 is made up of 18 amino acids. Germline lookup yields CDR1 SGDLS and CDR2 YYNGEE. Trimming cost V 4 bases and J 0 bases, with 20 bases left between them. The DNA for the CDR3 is TGTGCCAGCAGCCCACCAGGTCAGGGTTATAGCTCCTACAATGAGCAGTTCTTC. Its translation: CASSPPGQGYSSYNEQFF.

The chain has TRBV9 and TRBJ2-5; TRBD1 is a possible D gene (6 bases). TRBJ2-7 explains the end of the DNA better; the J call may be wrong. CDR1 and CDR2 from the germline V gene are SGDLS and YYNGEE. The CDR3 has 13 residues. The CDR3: CASSGNRAHEQYF. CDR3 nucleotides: TGTGCCAGCAGCGGGAACAGGGCCCACGAGCAGTACTTC.

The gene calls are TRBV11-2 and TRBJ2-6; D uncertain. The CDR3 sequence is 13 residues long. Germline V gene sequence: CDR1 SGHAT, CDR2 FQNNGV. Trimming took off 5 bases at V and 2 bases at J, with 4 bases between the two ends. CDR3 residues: CASSLPGANVLTF. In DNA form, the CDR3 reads TGTGCCAGCAGCCTCCCTGGGGCCAACGTCCTGACTTTC.

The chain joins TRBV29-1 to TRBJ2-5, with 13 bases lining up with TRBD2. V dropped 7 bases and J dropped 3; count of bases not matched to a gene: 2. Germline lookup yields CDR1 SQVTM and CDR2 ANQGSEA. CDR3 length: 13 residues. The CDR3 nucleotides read TGCAGCGGACTAGCGGGGGGTAAAGAGACCCAGTACTTC. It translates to CSGLAGGKETQYF.

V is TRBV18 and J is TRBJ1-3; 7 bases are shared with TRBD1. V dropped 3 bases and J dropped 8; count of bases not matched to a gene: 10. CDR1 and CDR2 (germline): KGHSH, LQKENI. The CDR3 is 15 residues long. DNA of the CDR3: TGTGCCAGCTCACCGCTTACAGGGGCCGGAGACACCATATATTTT. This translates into CASSPLTGAGDTIYF. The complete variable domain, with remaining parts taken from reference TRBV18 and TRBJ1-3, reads NAGVMQNPRHLVRRRGQEARLRCSPMKGHSHVYWYRQLPEEGLKFMVYLQKENIIDESGMPKERFSAEFPKEGPSILRIQQVVRGDSAAYFCASSPLTGAGDTIYFGEGSWLTVV.

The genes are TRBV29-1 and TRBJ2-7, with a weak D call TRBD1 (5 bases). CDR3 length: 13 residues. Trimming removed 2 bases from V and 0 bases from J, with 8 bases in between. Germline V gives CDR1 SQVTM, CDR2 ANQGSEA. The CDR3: CSVEKGDSYEQYF. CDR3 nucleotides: TGCAGCGTTGAAAAAGGGGACTCCTACGAGCAGTACTTC.

The DNA of the CDR3 is TGTGCCAGCAGCCCCCCGGGCCGGGTCGGGAGCGAGCAGTACTTC. Its translation: CASSPPGRVGSEQYF. This sequence joins TRBV9 and TRBJ2-7; a possible D gene is TRBD2 (6 bases). The V end lost 4 bases, the J end lost 6 bases, and 20 bases lay between the germline ends. This CDR3 has 15 residues. CDR1 is SGDLS, CDR2 YYNGEE, per germline.

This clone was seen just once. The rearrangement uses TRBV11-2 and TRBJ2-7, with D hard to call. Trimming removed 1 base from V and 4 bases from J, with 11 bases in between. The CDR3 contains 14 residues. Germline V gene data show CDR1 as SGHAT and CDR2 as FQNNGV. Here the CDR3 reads CASSLASQAYEQYF. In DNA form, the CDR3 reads TGTGCCAGCAGCTTAGCCAGCCAGGCTTACGAGCAGTACTTC.